This T cell receptor beta chain was sequenced during a study of cytomegalovirus exposure and HLA in healthy donors. This clone was seen more than once but under ten times. V was cut by 3 bases and J by 4 bases, with 9 bases left in between. The CDR3 length is 12 residues. Germline CDR1 and CDR2: GTSNPN and SVGIG (reference sequence). PCR primers comprised 60 Vbeta and 13 Jbeta primers. Measured with immunoSEQ multiplex PCR; TCRdb has only the in-frame clones, and not every one. The sample lists about 110,000 clones; 79% were seen once. Samples came from healthy bone marrow donors. This TCR was sampled from a woman in her thirties or forties in good health and CMV-seronegative. This chain links TRBV30 with TRBJ1-1, with a weak D call TRBD1 (6 bases). The sample comprised PBMCs. The DNA of the CDR3 is TGTGCCTGGAGGGTGGGGGCCACTGAAGCTTTCTTT. This sequence encodes CAWRVGATEAFF.